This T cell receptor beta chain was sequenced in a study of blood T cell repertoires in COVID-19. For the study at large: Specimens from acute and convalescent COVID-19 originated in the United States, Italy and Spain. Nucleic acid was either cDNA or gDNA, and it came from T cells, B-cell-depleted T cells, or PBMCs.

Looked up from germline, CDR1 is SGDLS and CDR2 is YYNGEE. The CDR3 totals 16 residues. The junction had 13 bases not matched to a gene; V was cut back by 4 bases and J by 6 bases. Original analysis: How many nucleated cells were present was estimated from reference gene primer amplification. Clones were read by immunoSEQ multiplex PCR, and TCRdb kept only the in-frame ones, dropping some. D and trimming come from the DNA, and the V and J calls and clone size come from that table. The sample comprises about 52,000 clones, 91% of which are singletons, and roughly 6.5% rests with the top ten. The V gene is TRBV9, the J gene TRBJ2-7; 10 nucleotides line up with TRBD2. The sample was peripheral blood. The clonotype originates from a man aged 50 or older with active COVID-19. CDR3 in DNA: TGTGCCAGCAGCCCCGAGTTCACTAGCGGGACCCGCGAGCAGTACTTC. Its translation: CASSPEFTSGTREQYF.